This T cell receptor (beta chain) was identified during a study of cytomegalovirus exposure and HLA in healthy donors. Study background: A data release that came early held 75 million to 85 million unique TCRs from HLA-typed donors.

General observations from the study: The likely explanation for a cluster of highly shared sequence variants was sequencing artifact. It was taken for granted in presence/absence analyses that sequencing depth across donors was roughly uniform.

Amplification used 60 Vbeta primers and 13 Jbeta primers. Sequenced by immunoSEQ multiplex PCR; TCRdb stores in-frame clones only, minus some. The table has over 150,000 clones, 82% seen once. Comment on this clone: Its target is unknown.

The CDR3 is 15 amino acids. The ends were cut back, 4 bases at V and 3 bases at J, with 15 bases in the middle. The germline V gene encodes CDR1 LGHNA and CDR2 YSLEER. The chain couples TRBV4-3 to TRBJ2-5; D not certain. The material sequenced was PBMCs. This sequence originates from a boy aged 2-15 years in good health and CMV-seronegative. CDR3 DNA sequence: TGCGCCAGCAGCCCGGTACTATCAACTAAAGAGACCCAGTACTTC. Translating it yields CASSPVLSTKETQYF.